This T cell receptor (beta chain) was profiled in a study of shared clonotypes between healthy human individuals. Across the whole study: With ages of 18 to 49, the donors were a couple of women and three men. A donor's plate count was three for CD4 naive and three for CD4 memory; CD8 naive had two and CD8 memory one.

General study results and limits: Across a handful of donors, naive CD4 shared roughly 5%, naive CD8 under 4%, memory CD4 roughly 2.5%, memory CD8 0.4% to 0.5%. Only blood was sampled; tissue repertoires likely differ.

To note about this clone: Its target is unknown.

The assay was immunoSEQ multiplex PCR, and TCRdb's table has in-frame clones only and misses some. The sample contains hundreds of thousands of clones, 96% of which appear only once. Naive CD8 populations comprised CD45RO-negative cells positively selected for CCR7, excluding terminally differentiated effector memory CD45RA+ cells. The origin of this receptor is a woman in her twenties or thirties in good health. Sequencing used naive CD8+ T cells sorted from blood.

The DNA of the CDR3 is TGTGCCAGCAGTGATACGGGGGGATTCCCCTACGAGCAGTACTTC. It specifies CASSDTGGFPYEQYF. The V call is TRBV6-1, the J call TRBJ2-7; 7 nucleotides line up with TRBD2. Per the germline V gene, CDR1 is MNHNS and CDR2 is SASEGT. V was clipped by 3 bases and J by 2 bases; unmatched bases: 7. The CDR3 extends over 15 amino acids.